The 14 T cell receptor beta chains below were found in one sample sequenced in a study of T-cell reconstitution after alpha-beta-depleted transplantation in children. Researchers prepared the TCRbeta library using unique molecular identifiers, the study reports. In TCRdb, the PCR reads were re-called with MiXCR into one record per CDR3 protein. The repertoire holds a few hundred thousand distinct CDR3 sequences, with 13% as singletons. Sample: PBMCs, mostly from graft donor cells, taken 360 days after TCRalphabeta/CD19-depleted stem cell transplant. These receptors originate from a male patient under 18 who had a stem cell transplant for acute myeloid leukemia, so the T cells may come from the graft donor.

This clonotype appeared a few times. The rearrangement joins TRBV4-3 to TRBJ2-5; TRBD2 agrees at 9 bases. Losses at the gene ends were 2 bases for V and 5 bases for J; bases not matched to a gene: 15. The CDR3 consists of 18 residues. Germline V gives CDR1 LGHNA, CDR2 YSLEER. DNA for the CDR3: TGCGCCAGCAGCCAAATTATAGCGGGAGTGTCTCCCGCGGAGACCCAGTACTTC. Translating it yields CASSQIIAGVSPAETQYF.

This clonotype was recorded a few times. J is TRBJ2-5 and V is TRBV12-3 or TRBV12-4; the match to TRBD1 covers 12 bases. V lost 1 base, J lost 5 bases, and 8 bases stayed unmatched. The CDR3 has 17 residues. CDR3 residues: CASSLVSGTGGRETQYF. DNA of the CDR3: TGTGCCAGCAGTTTAGTCTCAGGGACAGGGGGCAGGGAGACCCAGTACTTC.

This rearrangement joins TRBV12-3 or TRBV12-4 to TRBJ2-1; 8 nucleotides align to TRBD1. The junction had 7 bases not matched to a gene; V was cut back by 5 bases and J by 7 bases. The CDR3 loop spans 14 amino acids. The CDR3, as DNA: TGTGCCAGCAGTCCCCAGGGGGCAGGGAATGAGCAGTTCTTC. Translated, it gives CASSPQGAGNEQFF.

This clonotype appeared many times. This rearrangement joins TRBV20-1 to TRBJ1-3, with 12 bases aligning to TRBD1. CDR3 size: 16 residues. Germline V gene sequence: CDR1 DFQATT, CDR2 SNEGSKA (reference sequence). V lost 0 bases and J lost 3; bases outside the gene matches: 3. The CDR3 here is CSAREGTGGFGNTIYF. CDR3 in DNA: TGCAGTGCTAGAGAAGGGACAGGGGGCTTTGGAAACACCATATATTTT.

This clonotype was counted a few times. V usage is TRBV5-1 and J usage is TRBJ2-3; 7 bases match TRBD1. The CDR3 runs to 15 residues. V dropped 1 base and J dropped 4; count of bases not matched to a gene: 6. CDR1 and CDR2 from the germline V gene are SGHRS and YFSETQ. CDR3 DNA sequence: TGCGCCAGCAGCTTGACAGGGGTCTTCCCAGATACGCAGTATTTT. Protein sequence: CASSLTGVFPDTQYF.

This clonotype was detected a few times. The V call is TRBV14, the J call TRBJ2-1; D gene unclear. V was pared by 1 base and J by 6 bases, with 7 bases between. Per the germline V gene, CDR1 is SGHDN and CDR2 is FVKESK. There are 13 residues in the CDR3. This CDR3 is CASSQVTANEQFF. The CDR3 coding sequence is TGTGCCAGCAGCCAAGTAACCGCCAATGAGCAGTTCTTC.

This clonotype was detected many times. For the CDR3, the DNA is TGTGCCAGCAGCCAAGATCCCGGCGGGGGCGAGCAGTACTTC. Encoded protein: CASSQDPGGGEQYF. V and J are TRBV3-1 and TRBJ2-7, with 7 bases identical to TRBD2. The CDR3 extends over 14 amino acids. Germline-derived CDR1 and CDR2 are LGHDT and YNNKEL (reference sequence). The V and J ends lost 0 bases and 6 bases, in that order; junction bases with no gene match: 5.

V usage is TRBV28 and J usage is TRBJ1-1; tentatively, D is TRBD1 (6 bases). CDR1 MDHEN and CDR2 SYDVKM come from the germline V gene. The CDR3 has 15 residues. V lost 5 bases and J 2 bases, leaving 15 bases between the germline ends. The CDR3 sequence is CASSLPGQDNTEAFF. The CDR3, as DNA: TGTGCCAGCAGTCTACCGGGACAAGACAACACTGAAGCTTTCTTT.

This clonotype was recorded a few times. The J gene is TRBJ2-3, the V gene TRBV27; unclear D gene. This CDR3 region has 15 residues. Trimming left V 6 bases short and J 0 bases short, with 13 bases between. CDR1 is MNHEY, CDR2 SMNVEV, per germline (reference sequence). The CDR3 DNA reads as TGTGCCAGCAGCCCAATGGGGTTAAGCACAGATACGCAGTATTTT. It codes for CASSPMGLSTDTQYF.

This clonotype has ten or more counts. The chain couples TRBV7-8 to TRBJ2-3; a possible D gene is TRBD1 (6 bases). The CDR3 length is 16 residues. CDR1 SGHVS and CDR2 FQNEAQ come from the germline V gene. Trimming left V 5 bases short and J 0 bases short, with 15 bases between. The CDR3, as DNA: TGTGCCAGCAGCAAACACAGGGTCCCTAGCACAGATACGCAGTATTTT. Translating it yields CASSKHRVPSTDTQYF.

The chain uses TRBV30 and TRBJ2-3, with D possibly being TRBD2 (5 bases). The germline V and J ends were trimmed by 4 bases and 4 bases, with 24 bases remaining between them. The CDR3 covers 17 residues. From germline, CDR1 is GTSNPN and CDR2 SVGIG (reference sequence). The CDR3 sequence: CAWKMPIAPKVSDTQYF. The CDR3 DNA sequence: TGTGCCTGGAAAATGCCCATAGCGCCTAAGGTATCAGATACGCAGTATTTT.

This clonotype was observed a few times. V usage is TRBV5-8 and J usage is TRBJ2-3; weak D call: TRBD1 (5 bases). CDR3 size: 14 residues. Trimming took off 1 base at V and 2 bases at J, with 8 bases between the two ends. Per the germline V gene, CDR1 is SGHTS and CDR2 is YDEGEE. CDR3 sequence: CASSLSRATDTQYF. The CDR3 DNA reads as TGTGCCAGCAGCTTGAGCAGGGCCACAGATACGCAGTATTTT.

This clonotype was observed many times. The rearrangement joins TRBV9 to TRBJ2-5; 8 nucleotides agree with TRBD2. Germline values: CDR1 SGDLS, CDR2 YYNGEE. The CDR3 runs to 15 residues. V shed 2 bases, J shed 14 bases, and the junction held 17 bases outside the gene matches. In DNA form, the CDR3 reads TGTGCCAGCAGCGTCCCCGGGACTAGTGGGGCACAGGGTTACTTC. This encodes CASSVPGTSGAQGYF.

J is TRBJ2-7 and V is TRBV20-1; 12 nucleotides align to TRBD2. V lost 3 bases and J lost 1; bases outside the gene matches: 10. The CDR3 spans 17 residues. Germline V gives CDR1 DFQATT, CDR2 SNEGSKA (reference sequence). The CDR3: CSARVFGTSGFSYEQYF. As DNA, the CDR3 is TGCAGTGCTAGGGTGTTTGGGACTAGCGGGTTTTCCTACGAGCAGTACTTC.